The 6 T cell receptor beta chains below all came from one sample that was sequenced in a study of T cell responses to AZD1222 COVID-19 vaccine. Profiled with immunoSEQ multiplex PCR; TCRdb holds only in-frame clones, not every one. Of roughly 100,000 clones in the sample, approximately 86% were seen once. Sequencing was performed on peripheral blood, taken 28 days after the second dose of the MenACWY control vaccine. Receptors were obtained from an adult who received the MenACWY meningococcal vaccine as a control.

The rearrangement links TRBV4-1 to TRBJ1-6, with D possibly being TRBD1 (6 bases). V was clipped by 6 bases and J by 9 bases, with 21 bases between them. The CDR3 is made up of 16 amino acids. Germline loops: CDR1 MGHRA, CDR2 YSYEKL. The CDR3 spells CASSPGTRVGGSPLHF. As DNA, the CDR3 is TGCGCCAGCAGTCCCGGGACAAGGGTCGGTGGTTCACCCCTCCACTTT.

This chain connects TRBV7-2 to TRBJ1-4; D gene ambiguous. The CDR3 has 15 amino acids. V shed 6 bases and J shed 3 bases, with 14 bases lying between them. Germline loops: CDR1 SGHTA, CDR2 FQGNSA. The DNA for the CDR3 is TGTGCCAGCAGTTATAGCAGCGCAGCTAATGAAAAACTGTTTTTT. It encodes CASSYSSAANEKLFF.

This clone is a singleton in its sample. The V gene is TRBV30, the J gene TRBJ1-1, with D tentatively TRBD1 (6 bases). V was clipped by 5 bases and J by 1 base, with 8 bases between them. Germline CDR1 is GTSNPN and CDR2 is SVGIG (reference sequence). The CDR3 has 12 residues. For the CDR3, the DNA is TGTGCCTGGGTGGACAGGAACACTGAAGCTTTCTTT. This sequence encodes CAWVDRNTEAFF.

The V gene is TRBV10-3, the J gene TRBJ2-2; 9 bases are shared with TRBD1. The V gene's germline CDR1 is ENHRY and CDR2 SYGVKD. The CDR3 is 14 amino acids. V lost 4 bases and J lost 7; bases outside the gene matches: 4. DNA for the CDR3: TGTGCCATCAGTGGGGGACAGGGCAACGGGGAGCTGTTTTTT. Protein product: CAISGGQGNGELFF.

The chain couples TRBV4-3 to TRBJ2-1, with D maybe TRBD2 (5 bases). Germline assignment: CDR1 LGHNA and CDR2 YSLEER. With 1 base removed from V and 6 bases from J, the gap between germline ends came to 13 bases. This CDR3 region has 15 residues. The CDR3 DNA is TGCGCCAGCAGCCAAGTGCTAGCCCCAGCCAATGAGCAGTTCTTC. This translates into CASSQVLAPANEQFF.

V and J are TRBV18 and TRBJ2-2; 10 bases fit TRBD1. The CDR3 contains 15 residues. The germline CDR1 and CDR2 sequences are KGHSH and LQKENI. The V gene end was trimmed by 4 bases and the J gene end by 6 bases; junction bases not matched to a gene: 5. Here the CDR3 reads CASSLDRGRSGELFF. CDR3 DNA: TGTGCCAGCTCACTGGACAGGGGGAGATCCGGGGAGCTGTTTTTT.